This is a list of T cell receptor beta chains from one sample in a study of cytomegalovirus exposure and HLA in healthy donors. Assay used: immunoSEQ multiplex PCR; TCRdb lists only in-frame clones, some missing. The sample holds some 150,000 clones; 87% are singletons and the top ten take 4.5% to 5.5%. The source material was PBMCs. The receptors were sampled from a man between 18 and 29 years old in good health and CMV-seropositive. The CDR3 runs from the conserved cysteine through the conserved F or W. Each record gives: V gene, J gene, clone size, D gene, CDR3 DNA, CDR3 protein. The D gene is left open where the match is weak. Some rows mark clone size as missing; the rest say once, few, many or name a class of expanded clone.

TRBV7-9,TRBJ1-5,.,.,TGTGCCAGCAGCTTAGAGTTCGGCACGGGTTACAATCAGCCCCAGCATTTT,CASSLEFGTGYNQPQHF
TRBV7-9,TRBJ2-7,.,.,TGTGCCAGCAGCCCCCGGTTGGGGCCGAACCTAGGTCTCGAGCAGTACTTC,CASSPRLGPNLGLEQYF
TRBV27,TRBJ2-7,.,TRBD2,TGTGCCAGCAGTTTTGGACTAGCGGGGCCCTCCTACGAGCAGTACTTC,CASSFGLAGPSYEQYF
TRBV7-9,TRBJ2-1,.,.,TGTGCCAGCAGCTTTCGGTATGGGGGCGGCAATGAGCAGTTCTTC,CASSFRYGGGNEQFF
TRBV6-6,TRBJ2-3,.,.,TGTGCCAGCTCCCGGGGTACTTCAGATACGCAGTATTTT,CASSRGTSDTQYF
TRBV5-5,TRBJ2-2,.,TRBD1,TGTGCCAGCAGGATGTTGGGACAGGGTATGGTCGGGGAGCTGTTTTTT,CASRMLGQGMVGELFF
TRBV6-5,TRBJ2-7,.,TRBD1,TGTGCCAGCAGCCGATTACAGGGGGCCTACGAGCAGTACTTC,CASSRLQGAYEQYF
TRBV19,TRBJ2-5,.,.,TGTGCCAGTAGTAACCGAATACAGATAGAGACCCAGTACTTC,CASSNRIQIETQYF
TRBV25-1,TRBJ2-7,.,.,TGTGCCAGCAGGCCTGACAGGTCACCCTACGAGCAGTACTTC,CASRPDRSPYEQYF
TRBV5-1,TRBJ2-1,.,TRBD2,TGCGCCAGCAGCTTACTAGCGGGAGGGCCGAATGAGCAGTTCTTC,CASSLLAGGPNEQFF
TRBV19,TRBJ1-4,.,.,TGTGCCAGTAGTATAGTTGGGAGAAATGAAAAACTGTTTTTT,CASSIVGRNEKLFF
TRBV2,TRBJ2-3,.,TRBD2,TGTGCCAGCAGTGAACTAGCGGGGGATACGCAGTATTTT,CASSELAGDTQYF
TRBV9,TRBJ2-7,.,TRBD2,TGTGCCAGCAGCGTAGTTAGCGGGAGCAGTGAGCAGTACTTC,CASSVVSGSSEQYF
TRBV5-6,TRBJ2-5,.,TRBD1,TGTGCCAGCAGCACCCGGAACAGGGGGCGAGGGGAGACCCAGTACTTC,CASSTRNRGRGETQYF
TRBV4-1,TRBJ1-2,.,.,TGCGCCAGCAGCCCCTCCCCAGGGGTGGGCTATGGCTACACCTTC,CASSPSPGVGYGYTF
TRBV7-9,TRBJ2-1,.,TRBD1,TGTGCCAGCAGCTTAGGACAGGGTGGGTACAATGAGCAGTTCTTC,CASSLGQGGYNEQFF
TRBV5-1,TRBJ1-2,.,.,TGCGCCAGCAGCTTAAACCGACAGGAAAACTATGGCTACACCTTC,CASSLNRQENYGYTF
TRBV18,TRBJ2-7,once,TRBD2,TGTGCCAGCTCACCCTCTAGCGGGGCAGATCAAGGGCAGTACTTC,CASSPSSGADQGQYF